This TCR beta chain was recorded in a study of blood T cell repertoires in COVID-19. Study background: Whether acute or convalescent, the COVID-19 samples came from the United States, Italy and Spain.

Generated by immunoSEQ multiplex PCR, the TCRdb table keeps only in-frame clones and is missing some. The repertoire has about 280,000 clones, 89% of them found once; the top ten carry roughly 2.3%. Germline loops: CDR1 MNHEY, CDR2 SVGAGI. The CDR3 is 15 amino acids. The V gene lost 7 bases and the J gene lost 5 bases, with 18 bases spanning the gap. This clone showed up just a few times. This TCR derives from a man aged 50 to 59 with acute or convalescent COVID-19. The chain couples TRBV6-5 to TRBJ1-5, with D perhaps matching TRBD1 (6 bases). Sample: peripheral blood. CDR3 nucleotides: TGTGCCAGCACCCCCCTAGGGGGACCGTATCAGCCCCAGCATTTT. Translation gives CASTPLGGPYQPQHF.